These 21 T cell receptor beta chains originate from one sample sequenced in a study of cytomegalovirus exposure and HLA in healthy donors. PCR primers comprised 60 Vbeta and 13 Jbeta primers. Sequencing was performed with immunoSEQ multiplex PCR; in TCRdb, only in-frame clones are kept and a portion is missing. The profile covers around 130,000 clones, with approximately 82% appearing a single time and 2.5% to 3% taken by the ten largest. Sequenced material: PBMCs. All receptors derive from a woman under 30 in good health and CMV-seropositive.

This clone was observed once. V is TRBV6-6 and J is TRBJ2-5; 7 bases align to TRBD2. Germline CDR1 reads MNHNY; CDR2 reads SVGAGI (reference sequence). With 5 bases clipped from V and 5 bases from J, the junction kept 14 bases outside the gene matches. The CDR3 runs 16 residues. CDR3 sequence: CASSTLQDYGGETQYF. DNA of the CDR3: TGTGCCAGCAGTACTCTCCAGGACTACGGGGGGGAGACCCAGTACTTC.

The rearrangement joins TRBV11-2 to TRBJ1-1; 7 positions match TRBD1. V gave up 5 bases and J gave up 8 bases; unmatched junction bases: 5. The CDR3 spans 12 residues. Germline values: CDR1 SGHAT, CDR2 FQNNGV. The CDR3 loop reads CASSNRDSEAFF. The DNA for the CDR3 is TGTGCCAGCAGCAACCGGGACAGCGAAGCTTTCTTT.

The chain joins TRBV9 to TRBJ2-1; TRBD2 aligns across 7 bases. Germline CDR1 SGDLS, CDR2 YYNGEE. The V and J ends lost 2 bases and 1 base, in that order; junction bases with no gene match: 6. The CDR3 runs to 16 residues. The CDR3 reads CASSVSGAASYNEQFF. The CDR3 DNA reads TGTGCCAGCAGCGTGAGCGGGGCGGCTTCCTACAATGAGCAGTTCTTC.

The chain carries TRBV6-5 and TRBJ2-6; a weak D match, TRBD2 (5 bases). With 8 bases removed from V and 0 bases from J, the gap between germline ends came to 8 bases. The germline CDR1 and CDR2 sequences are MNHEY and SVGAGI. The CDR3 totals 14 residues. This chain's CDR3 is CASERNSGANVLTF. The CDR3 region has the DNA TGTGCCAGCGAGCGGAACTCTGGGGCCAACGTCCTGACTTTC.

Written as DNA, the CDR3 is TGTGCCAGCAGTTACGAGACAGGGGGGGACACTGAAGCTTTCTTT. Translated: CASSYETGGDTEAFF. The chain is built from TRBV6-5 and TRBJ1-1; 9 bases agree with TRBD1. With 2 bases clipped from V and 3 bases from J, the junction kept 4 bases outside the gene matches. This CDR3 comprises 15 residues. Looked up from germline, CDR1 is MNHEY and CDR2 is SVGAGI.

The J gene is TRBJ2-1, the V gene TRBV2; 8 bases match TRBD1. The junction had 6 bases not matched to a gene; V was cut back by 6 bases and J by 8 bases. This CDR3 is 13 amino acids long. Per germline, CDR1 SNHLY and CDR2 FYNNEI. CDR3 in amino acids: CASRMTGVDEQFF. CDR3 nucleotide sequence: TGTGCCAGCAGGATGACAGGGGTCGATGAGCAGTTCTTC.

The genes are TRBV19 and TRBJ1-1, with D unresolved. V was cut by 3 bases and J by 0 bases, with 5 bases left in between. The CDR3 extends over 13 amino acids. Germline CDR1 LNHDA, CDR2 SQIVND (reference sequence). The CDR3 nucleotides are TGTGCCAGTAGTATCGAGATGAACACTGAAGCTTTCTTT. Translation gives CASSIEMNTEAFF.

This clone was counted only a few times. The chain is built from TRBV7-3 and TRBJ1-1; D remains ambiguous. Germline-derived CDR1 and CDR2 are SGHTA and FQGTGA. This CDR3 contains 14 residues. Trimming cost V 5 bases and J 3 bases, with 13 bases left between them. This CDR3 is CASSIYGRDTEAFF. The CDR3, as DNA: TGTGCCAGCAGCATATACGGGAGAGACACTGAAGCTTTCTTT.

This clone occurred once. This chain links TRBV19 with TRBJ1-2, with no clear D. The germline CDR1 and CDR2 sequences are LNHDA and SQIVND (reference sequence). V lost 3 bases, J lost 5 bases, and 16 bases lay in between. This CDR3 has 15 residues. CDR3 bases: TGTGCCAGTAGTATGACGGGAGGGAAGAAATATGGCTACACCTTC. Translated: CASSMTGGKKYGYTF. Looking up the rest from reference TRBV19 and TRBJ1-2 gives the full variable domain: DGGITQSPKYLFRKEGQNVTLSCEQNLNHDAMYWYRQDPGQGLRLIYYSQIVNDFQKGDIAEGYSVSREKKESFPLTVTSAQKNPTAFYLCASSMTGGKKYGYTFGSGTRLTVV.

The chain joins TRBV11-2 to TRBJ2-5; D is unresolved. Trimming stripped 3 bases from V and 1 base from J, with 3 bases between. Germline loops: CDR1 SGHAT, CDR2 FQNNGV. The CDR3 covers 12 residues. The CDR3 spells CASSLRQETQYF. The CDR3 bases are TGTGCCAGCAGCTTGCGCCAAGAGACCCAGTACTTC. Variable domain in full (rest from reference TRBV11-2 and TRBJ2-5): EAGVAQSPRYKIIEKRQSVAFWCNPISGHATLYWYQQILGQGPKLLIQFQNNGVVDDSQLPKDRFSAERLKGVDSTLKIQPAKLEDSAVYLCASSLRQETQYFGPGTRLLVL.

The chain recombines TRBV4-2 with TRBJ1-3; 7 bases match TRBD1. The V and J ends lost 4 bases and 2 bases, in that order; junction bases with no gene match: 5. The CDR3 contains 15 residues. Germline CDR1 and CDR2: LGHNA and YNFKEQ. For the CDR3, the DNA is TGTGCCAGCAGCCCCGACAGGGAGCCTGGAAACACCATATATTTT. It specifies CASSPDREPGNTIYF.

The chain combines TRBV5-1 with TRBJ2-1; D unclear. The CDR3 spans 13 residues. Germline loops: CDR1 SGHRS, CDR2 YFSETQ. V shed 4 bases and J shed 3 bases, with 8 bases lying between them. The CDR3 nucleotides are TGCGCCAGCAGCCGGTACAGCTACAATGAGCAGTTCTTC. Translation: CASSRYSYNEQFF.

CDR3 bases: TGCGCCAGCAGCCCCAATGCGGGGGCTGGGGCCAACGTCCTGACTTTC. It specifies CASSPNAGAGANVLTF. V gene TRBV5-1 combines with J gene TRBJ2-6, with 7 positions matching TRBD2. J lost 2 bases, V lost 4 bases, and 6 bases had no gene match. The CDR3 loop spans 16 amino acids. Germline loops: CDR1 SGHRS, CDR2 YFSETQ. Using reference TRBV5-1 and TRBJ2-6 for the parts outside the CDR3, the full variable domain is KAGVTQTPRYLIKTRGQQVTLSCSPISGHRSVSWYQQTPGQGLQFLFEYFSETQRNKGNFPGRFSGRQFSNSRSEMNVSTLELGDSALYLCASSPNAGAGANVLTFGAGSRLTVL.

The V call is TRBV2, the J call TRBJ2-2; 13 bases are shared with TRBD2. CDR3 length: 17 amino acids. Germline CDR1 is SNHLY and CDR2 is FYNNEI. V was clipped by 10 bases and J by 0 bases; unmatched bases: 8. The CDR3 coding sequence is TGTGCCATACCCGGGACTAGCGGGGTCGCGAACACCGGGGAGCTGTTTTTT. This translates into CAIPGTSGVANTGELFF.

The chain recombines TRBV9 with TRBJ2-3, with a tentative D call TRBD2 (6 bases). The germline V gene encodes CDR1 SGDLS and CDR2 YYNGEE. This CDR3 has 16 residues. V was shortened by 1 base and J by 4 bases, with 16 bases between the two germline ends. CDR3: CASSVRTGGDADTQYF. The CDR3 nucleotides are TGTGCCAGCAGCGTACGTACTGGCGGGGACGCAGATACGCAGTATTTT.

J is TRBJ2-5 and V is TRBV6-1; 9 bases fit TRBD2. This CDR3 contains 17 residues. Germline CDR1 MNHNS, CDR2 SASEGT. J was trimmed by 1 base and V by 2 bases; bases with no gene match: 8. The CDR3 DNA is TGTGCCAGCAGTGAATTAGCGGGGGACCATTTCCAAGAGACCCAGTACTTC. This gives the protein CASSELAGDHFQETQYF.

Concerning this clone itself: The identical CDR3 is also encoded by other nucleotide sequences in the sample. V gene TRBV25-1 combines with J gene TRBJ2-2; the D gene is possibly TRBD2 (6 bases). The germline V gene has CDR1 MGHDK and CDR2 SYGVNS. V lost 3 bases to trimming and J lost 6 bases, with 17 bases between them. CDR3 length equals 16 residues. The CDR3: CASSERGDYVSGELFF. The CDR3 nucleotides are TGTGCCAGCAGTGAGCGGGGAGACTATGTATCCGGGGAGCTGTTTTTT.

The V call is TRBV5-7, the J call TRBJ1-5; 9 bases match TRBD1. TRBV5-7 falls under the ORF class, with uncertain function. V trimming: 3 bases; J trimming: 10 bases; junction bases outside the gene matches: 11. CDR3 size: 15 residues. CDR3 amino acids: CASSCDRGSFDPQHF. CDR3 nucleotides: TGTGCCAGCAGCTGTGACAGGGGGTCTTTTGATCCCCAGCATTTT.

The CDR3 is CASSGVLGAYTEAFF. The CDR3 DNA is TGTGCCAGCAGTGGGGTTCTGGGCGCGTACACTGAAGCTTTCTTT. The chain is built from TRBV2 and TRBJ1-1; D is ambiguous. Per the germline V gene, CDR1 is SNHLY and CDR2 is FYNNEI. The V end was cut by 4 bases, the J end by 3 bases, with 15 bases between. The CDR3 is 15 amino acids. The full variable domain, completed using reference TRBV2 and TRBJ1-1, is EPEVTQTPSHQVTQMGQEVILRCVPISNHLYFYWYRQILGQKVEFLVSFYNNEISEKSEIFDDQFSVERPDGSNFTLKIRSTKLEDSAMYFCASSGVLGAYTEAFFGQGTRLTVV.

The chain links TRBV5-1 to TRBJ1-1; D possibly corresponds to TRBD1 (5 bases). Germline V gene lookup returns CDR1 SGHRS and CDR2 YFSETQ. The CDR3 totals 14 residues. V lost 3 bases and J 1 base, leaving 10 bases between the germline ends. CDR3 sequence reads: CASSSQTGNTEAFF. CDR3 bases: TGCGCCAGCAGCTCGCAAACAGGGAACACTGAAGCTTTCTTT.

The chain employs TRBV5-1 and TRBJ2-2; D is uncertain. Germline V gene data show CDR1 as SGHRS and CDR2 as YFSETQ. V lost 3 bases to trimming and J lost 0 bases, with 9 bases between them. The CDR3 is 15 amino acids. CDR3 in DNA: TGCGCCAGCAGCTCCAGATCTTCGAACACCGGGGAGCTGTTTTTT. Residues: CASSSRSSNTGELFF.